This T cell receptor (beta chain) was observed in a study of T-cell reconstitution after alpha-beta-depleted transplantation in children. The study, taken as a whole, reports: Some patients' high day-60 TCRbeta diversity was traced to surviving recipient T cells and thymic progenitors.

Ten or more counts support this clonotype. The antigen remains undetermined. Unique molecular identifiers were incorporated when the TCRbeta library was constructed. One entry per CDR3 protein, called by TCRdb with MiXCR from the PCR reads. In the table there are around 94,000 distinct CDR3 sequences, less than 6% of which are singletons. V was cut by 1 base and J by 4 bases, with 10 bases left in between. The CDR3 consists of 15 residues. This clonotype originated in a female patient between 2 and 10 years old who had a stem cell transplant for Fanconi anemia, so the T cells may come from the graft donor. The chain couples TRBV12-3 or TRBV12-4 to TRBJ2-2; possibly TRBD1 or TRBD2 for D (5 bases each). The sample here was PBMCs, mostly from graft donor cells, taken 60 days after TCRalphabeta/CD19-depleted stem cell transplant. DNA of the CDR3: TGTGCCAGCAGTTTAGGGGGGATACTCACCGGGGAGCTGTTTTTT. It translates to CASSLGGILTGELFF.